This TCR beta chain is drawn from a study of cytomegalovirus exposure and HLA in healthy donors. Broader study findings: Across donors, most TCRs were seen rarely, yet some public ones were widespread. The authors listed about 170 TCR beta chains as cytomegalovirus-associated.

Both 60 Vbeta primers and 13 Jbeta primers went into the PCR. Generated by immunoSEQ multiplex PCR, the TCRdb table keeps only in-frame clones and is missing some. The sample lists about 73,000 clones, over 70% occurring once. Concerning this clone: The target antigen is unknown.

The CDR3 contains 13 residues. Germline assignment: CDR1 SGHAT and CDR2 FQNNGV. Trimming left V 0 bases short and J 6 bases short, with 6 bases between. This clonotype was sampled from a man between 65 and 79 years old in good health and CMV-seronegative. V is TRBV11-2 and J is TRBJ1-5; D possibly corresponds to TRBD1 (5 bases). Sequencing used PBMCs. The CDR3 region is CASSLEGLQPQHF. The CDR3 coding sequence is TGTGCCAGCAGCTTAGAGGGACTTCAGCCCCAGCATTTT.